Listed below are T cell receptor beta chains from one sample, sequenced in a study of blood T cell repertoires in COVID-19. Some clones are missing from TCRdb's copy, which holds only in-frame ones; the method was immunoSEQ multiplex PCR. This sample yields 20,000 or so clones, of which 75% to 95% are seen a single time; roughly 7.3% belongs to the top ten. Material for sequencing was peripheral blood. These TCRs come from a man between 65 and 80 years old with active COVID-19. CDR3s include the opening cysteine and the closing phenylalanine or tryptophan. The order of the fields is V gene, D gene, clone size, J gene, CDR3 protein, CDR3 DNA. A D gene is named only where the DNA matches it firmly. Only part of the rows carry a size: once, few, many, or a class if the clone is expanded.

>TRBV14|.|.|TRBJ2-7
CASSQGDNYEQYF
TGTGCCAGCAGCCAAGGAGACAACTACGAGCAGTACTTC
>TRBV5-5|.|.|TRBJ1-1
CASSLIGFTEAFF
TGTGCCAGCAGCCTAATCGGGTTCACTGAAGCTTTCTTT
>TRBV6-2/TRBV6-3|.|.|TRBJ1-3
CASSYSNANSGNTIYF
TGTGCCAGCAGTTACTCGAACGCGAACTCTGGAAACACCATATATTTT
>TRBV28|TRBD2|.|TRBJ2-6
CASSFRTSGFLSGANVLTF
TGTGCCAGCAGTTTTCGAACTAGCGGTTTCCTCTCTGGGGCCAACGTCCTGACTTTC
>TRBV4-3|.|few|TRBJ2-2
CASSQGSETGELFF
TGCGCCAGCAGCCAAGGCAGTGAAACCGGGGAGCTGTTTTTT
>TRBV3-1/TRBV3-2|TRBD1|.|TRBJ1-2
CASSQGGQAHGYTF
TGTGCCAGCAGCCAAGGGGGACAGGCCCATGGCTACACCTTC
>TRBV27|.|.|TRBJ2-7
CASSSPPRYEQYF
TGTGCCAGCAGTTCCCCCCCCCGCTACGAGCAGTACTTC
>TRBV30|.|.|TRBJ2-7
CAWSPTPGHRAYEQYF
TGTGCCTGGAGTCCTACGCCGGGACACAGAGCCTACGAGCAGTACTTC
>TRBV5-1|TRBD1|.|TRBJ2-1
CASSLIQGSYNEQFF
TGCGCCAGCAGCTTGATACAGGGGTCCTACAATGAGCAGTTCTTC
>TRBV7-9|.|.|TRBJ2-7
CASSIDRNPPYEQYF
TGTGCCAGCAGCATTGACAGGAATCCCCCCTACGAGCAGTACTTC
>TRBV20-1|TRBD2|.|TRBJ2-3
CSASGLAESTDTQYF
TGCAGTGCTAGTGGTCTAGCGGAGAGCACAGATACGCAGTATTTT
>TRBV5-4|TRBD2|once|TRBJ2-5
CASSPDRGLAVETQYF
TGTGCCAGCAGCCCCGATAGGGGACTAGCGGTGGAGACCCAGTACTTC
>TRBV6-2/TRBV6-3|TRBD2|.|TRBJ2-7
CASSPKIGLAGVYEQYF
TGTGCCAGCAGTCCCAAAATAGGACTAGCGGGAGTCTACGAGCAGTACTTC
>TRBV7-9|TRBD1|.|TRBJ2-5
CASSFDRGQETQYF
TGTGCCAGCAGCTTTGACAGGGGACAAGAGACCCAGTACTTC
>TRBV18|.|.|TRBJ1-1
CASSPSTGRNTEAFF
TGTGCCAGCTCACCATCTACAGGGAGGAACACTGAAGCTTTCTTT
>TRBV21-1|.|.|TRBJ1-6
CASSKGKDRENSYNSPLHF
TGTGCCAGCAGCAAAGGAAAGGACAGGGAGAACTCCTATAATTCACCCCTCCACTTT
>TRBV4-3|TRBD1|.|TRBJ2-7
CASSQEQGGGSYEQYF
TGCGCCAGCAGCCAAGAACAGGGGGGAGGATCCTACGAGCAGTACTTC
>TRBV18|.|.|TRBJ1-4
CASSPTVITGPTNEKLFF
TGTGCCAGCTCACCAACGGTGATCACAGGCCCAACTAATGAAAAACTGTTTTTT
>TRBV6-5|TRBD1|.|TRBJ1-1
CASSQKQGMNTEAFF
TGTGCCAGCTCCCAAAAACAGGGGATGAACACTGAAGCTTTCTTT
>TRBV29-1|TRBD2|.|TRBJ2-1
CSVDGSGGAHEQFF
TGCAGCGTTGATGGCAGCGGGGGGGCTCATGAGCAGTTCTTC